This T cell receptor (beta chain) comes out of a study of T cell responses to AZD1222 COVID-19 vaccine. Sequencing was performed with immunoSEQ multiplex PCR; in TCRdb, only in-frame clones are kept and a portion is missing. The sample consists of around 160,000 clones, approximately 94% of them appearing once. This clone showed up just once. CDR3 length: 14 residues. V lost 7 bases, J lost 13 bases, and 25 bases lay in between. The germline V gene has CDR1 MGHRA and CDR2 YSYEKL. The sequencing here drew on peripheral blood, taken on day 0 of AZD1222 vaccination. This chain links TRBV4-1 with TRBJ1-2; possibly TRBD1 for D (5 bases). The clonotype comes from an adult in good health. The CDR3, as DNA: TGCGCCAGCACGAAGGAGTCCCGGGACCGGGCCGTCACCTTC. Its protein product is CASTKESRDRAVTF.